The 16 T cell receptor beta chains reported below all come from one sample, sequenced in a study of blood T cell repertoires in COVID-19. Measured with immunoSEQ multiplex PCR; TCRdb has only the in-frame clones, and not every one. The repertoire has around 160,000 clones, over 75% of them found once; the top ten carry approximately 11%. The sequenced sample was peripheral blood. These receptors originate from a human donor in a cohort sampled during active COVID-19.

This chain joins TRBV12-3 or TRBV12-4 and TRBJ1-1, with D uncertain. Trimming took 1 base from V and 2 from J, leaving 5 bases between them. The CDR3 runs to 13 residues. Here the CDR3 reads CASSLVTNTEAFF. The CDR3 DNA sequence: TGTGCCAGCAGTTTAGTTACAAACACTGAAGCTTTCTTT.

This clone was observed once. The J gene is TRBJ2-7, the V gene TRBV15; D is perhaps TRBD1 (6 bases). The CDR3 consists of 14 residues. V was trimmed by 5 bases and J by 2 bases, leaving 13 bases between them. Per germline, CDR1 LNHNV and CDR2 YYDKDF (reference sequence). CDR3 protein: CATSLGHATYEQYF. In DNA, the CDR3 is TGTGCCACCAGCCTGGGACATGCTACCTACGAGCAGTACTTC.

V is TRBV21-1 and J is TRBJ2-7; the D segment call TRBD1 is taken from the table without a DNA check. TRBV21-1 is a known pseudogene. There are 14 residues in the CDR3. CDR3 DNA: TGTGCCAGCAGCAATAAAGGGGCCCCCTACGAGCAGTACTTC. Protein product: CASSNKGAPYEQYF.

This chain connects TRBV24-1 to TRBJ2-1, with 7 bases that match TRBD1. The CDR3 sequence is 16 residues long. The trim removed 4 bases at V and 6 bases at J, leaving 11 bases unmatched. CDR1 is KGHDR and CDR2 is SFDVKD in the germline V gene. The CDR3 loop is CATSETGMGELNEQFF. The CDR3, as DNA: TGTGCCACCAGTGAGACAGGGATGGGGGAACTCAATGAGCAGTTCTTC.

The chain combines TRBV6-5 with TRBJ1-2; 11 bases line up with TRBD1. Germline-derived CDR1 and CDR2 are MNHEY and SVGAGI. Trimming cost V 5 bases and J 4 bases; bases outside gene matches: 6. This CDR3 contains 15 residues. The CDR3 is CASSLRGTGGYGYTF. CDR3 in DNA: TGTGCCAGCAGTCTCCGAGGGACAGGGGGCTATGGCTACACCTTC.

CDR3 residues: CASSGQGTTGKLFF. The DNA for the CDR3 is TGTGCCAGCAGCGGACAGGGCACCACCGGAAAACTGTTTTTT. This chain uses TRBV3-1 (or the pseudogene TRBV3-2) with TRBJ1-4; 8 nucleotides align to TRBD1. V was pared by 5 bases and J by 10 bases, with 9 bases of the junction left unmatched. The germline CDR1 and CDR2 sequences are LGHDT and YNNKEL (reference sequence). This CDR3 is 14 amino acids long.

This chain joins TRBV11-3 and TRBJ1-6; TRBD1 aligns across 9 bases. This CDR3 has 13 amino acids. Trimming cost V 5 bases and J 9 bases; bases outside gene matches: 2. Germline lookup yields CDR1 SGHNT and CDR2 YENEEA. The CDR3 sequence is CASSRDRASPLHF. CDR3 nucleotides: TGTGCCAGCAGCCGGGACAGGGCTTCACCCCTCCACTTT.

The rearrangement joins TRBV2 to TRBJ1-2, with TRBD1 as a possible D gene (5 bases). Germline V lookup: CDR1 SNHLY, CDR2 FYNNEI. The CDR3 has 13 amino acids. The V gene lost 3 bases and the J gene lost 2 bases, with 7 bases spanning the gap. Here the CDR3 reads CASSEGGNYGYTF. The CDR3 DNA sequence: TGTGCCAGCAGTGAGGGGGGGAACTATGGCTACACCTTC. The variable domain in full, with the rest retrieved from reference TRBV2 and TRBJ1-2, is EPEVTQTPSHQVTQMGQEVILRCVPISNHLYFYWYRQILGQKVEFLVSFYNNEISEKSEIFDDQFSVERPDGSNFTLKIRSTKLEDSAMYFCASSEGGNYGYTFGSGTRLTVV.

The chain is built from TRBV19 and TRBJ2-6, with 8 bases identical to TRBD2. The CDR3 runs to 21 residues. V shed 3 bases, J shed 0 bases, and the junction held 16 bases outside the gene matches. The germline V gene encodes CDR1 LNHDA and CDR2 SQIVND (reference sequence). The CDR3, as DNA: TGTGCCAGTAGTATCCCCCTCCCGTGGCGGGGGGTTCACTCTGGGGCCAACGTCCTGACTTTC. Protein product: CASSIPLPWRGVHSGANVLTF.

This clone was found a few times. The V and J genes are TRBV9 and TRBJ2-2; TRBD2 is a possible D gene (5 bases). In germline, CDR1 is SGDLS, CDR2 YYNGEE. Trimming took off 2 bases at V and 4 bases at J, with 12 bases between the two ends. This CDR3 has 15 residues. The CDR3 DNA sequence: TGTGCCAGCAGCGTCGAGGACGCGGGCACCGGGGAGCTGTTTTTT. Translation gives CASSVEDAGTGELFF.

The gene calls are TRBV9 and TRBJ2-1; 7 nucleotides line up with TRBD1. Germline-derived CDR1 and CDR2 are SGDLS and YYNGEE. The CDR3 is 15 amino acids. Unmatched junction bases numbered 8, after V lost 4 bases and J lost 4 bases. The CDR3 DNA sequence: TGTGCCAGCAGCTTCAAGCCGGGACAGTACAATGAGCAGTTCTTC. Its protein product is CASSFKPGQYNEQFF.

The V call is TRBV3-1 (or the pseudogene TRBV3-2), the J call TRBJ1-4; D may be TRBD1 (6 bases). The CDR3 totals 13 residues. CDR1 and CDR2 (germline): LGHDT, YNNKEL (reference sequence). V dropped 2 bases and J dropped 8 bases, with 9 bases sitting between them. CDR3 sequence reads: CASSQIGGEKLFF. CDR3 in DNA: TGTGCCAGCAGCCAAATAGGGGGAGAAAAACTGTTTTTT.

There are a few counts of this clone. The chain couples TRBV28 to TRBJ2-7, with TRBD1 identical over 8 bases. This CDR3 comprises 14 residues. Trimming cost V 5 bases and J 7 bases; bases outside gene matches: 10. Germline V lookup: CDR1 MDHEN, CDR2 SYDVKM. CDR3 amino acids: CASSLTGALGEQYF. The CDR3 nucleotides read TGTGCCAGCAGTCTGACAGGGGCTTTGGGAGAGCAGTACTTC.

The rearrangement uses TRBV29-1 and TRBJ1-1; D is unresolved. The germline V gene has CDR1 SQVTM and CDR2 ANQGSEA. The CDR3 is 14 amino acids. V was shortened by 6 bases and J by 5 bases, with 19 bases between the two germline ends. CDR3 sequence (DNA): TGCAGCGTGCCTCTAGGCTACCAGAGGACTGAAGCTTTCTTT. This sequence encodes CSVPLGYQRTEAFF.

The gene calls are TRBV12-3 or TRBV12-4 and TRBJ1-1; D gene uncertain. V shed 0 bases and J shed 8 bases, with 7 bases lying between them. CDR3 length: 12 amino acids. The CDR3 region has the DNA TGTGCCAGCAGTTTAGCCAGTTTAGAAGCTTTCTTT. Protein: CASSLASLEAFF.

The genes are TRBV28 and TRBJ2-3; the D is unclear. The V end was cut by 5 bases, the J end by 0 bases, with 3 bases between. CDR1 MDHEN and CDR2 SYDVKM come from the germline V gene. This CDR3 is 12 amino acids long. The CDR3 reads CASSQSTDTQYF. CDR3 nucleotides: TGTGCCAGCAGTCAAAGCACAGATACGCAGTATTTT.